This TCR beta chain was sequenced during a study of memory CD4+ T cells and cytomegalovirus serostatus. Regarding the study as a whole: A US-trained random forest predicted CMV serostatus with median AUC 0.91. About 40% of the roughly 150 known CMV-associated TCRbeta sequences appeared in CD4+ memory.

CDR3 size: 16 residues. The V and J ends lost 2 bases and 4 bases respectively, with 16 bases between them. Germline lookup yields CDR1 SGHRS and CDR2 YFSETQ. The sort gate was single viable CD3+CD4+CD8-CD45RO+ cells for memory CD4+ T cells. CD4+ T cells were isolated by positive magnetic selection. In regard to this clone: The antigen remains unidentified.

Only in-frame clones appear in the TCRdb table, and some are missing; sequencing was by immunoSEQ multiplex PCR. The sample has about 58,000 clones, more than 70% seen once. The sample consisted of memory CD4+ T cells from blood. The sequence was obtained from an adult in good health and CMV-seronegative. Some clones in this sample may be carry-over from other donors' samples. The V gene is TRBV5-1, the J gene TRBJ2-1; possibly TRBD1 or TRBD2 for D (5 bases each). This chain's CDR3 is CASSFQGTDIYNEQFF. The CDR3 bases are TGCGCCAGCAGCTTTCAAGGGACGGACATATACAATGAGCAGTTCTTC.